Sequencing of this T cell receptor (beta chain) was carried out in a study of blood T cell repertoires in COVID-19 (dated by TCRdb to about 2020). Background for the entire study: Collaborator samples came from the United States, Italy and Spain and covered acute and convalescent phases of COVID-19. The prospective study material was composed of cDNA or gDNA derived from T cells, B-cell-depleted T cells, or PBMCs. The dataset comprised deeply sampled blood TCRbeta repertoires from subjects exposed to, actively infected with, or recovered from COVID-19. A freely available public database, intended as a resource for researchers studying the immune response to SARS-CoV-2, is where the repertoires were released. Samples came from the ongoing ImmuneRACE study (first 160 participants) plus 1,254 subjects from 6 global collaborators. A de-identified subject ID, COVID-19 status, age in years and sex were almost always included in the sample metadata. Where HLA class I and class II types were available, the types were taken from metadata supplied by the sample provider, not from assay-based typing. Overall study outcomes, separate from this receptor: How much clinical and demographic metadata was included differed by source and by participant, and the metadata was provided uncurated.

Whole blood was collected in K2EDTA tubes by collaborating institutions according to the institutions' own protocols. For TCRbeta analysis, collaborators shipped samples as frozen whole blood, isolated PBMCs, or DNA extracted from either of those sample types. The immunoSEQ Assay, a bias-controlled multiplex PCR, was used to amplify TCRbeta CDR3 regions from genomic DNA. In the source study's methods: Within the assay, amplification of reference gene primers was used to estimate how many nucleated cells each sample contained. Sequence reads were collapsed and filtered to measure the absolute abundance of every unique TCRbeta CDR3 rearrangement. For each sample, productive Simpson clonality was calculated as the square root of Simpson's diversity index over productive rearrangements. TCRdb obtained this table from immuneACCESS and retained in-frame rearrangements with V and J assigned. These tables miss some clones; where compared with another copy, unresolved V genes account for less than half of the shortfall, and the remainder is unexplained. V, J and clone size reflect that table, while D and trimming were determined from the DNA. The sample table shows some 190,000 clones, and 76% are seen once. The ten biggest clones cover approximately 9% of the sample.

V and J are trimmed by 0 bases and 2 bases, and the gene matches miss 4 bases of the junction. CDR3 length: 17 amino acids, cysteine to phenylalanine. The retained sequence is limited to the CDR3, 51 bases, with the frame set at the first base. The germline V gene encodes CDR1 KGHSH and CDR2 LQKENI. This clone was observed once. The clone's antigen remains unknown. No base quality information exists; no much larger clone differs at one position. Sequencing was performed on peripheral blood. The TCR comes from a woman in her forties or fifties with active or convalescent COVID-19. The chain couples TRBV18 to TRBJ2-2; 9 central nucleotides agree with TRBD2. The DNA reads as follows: TGTGCCAGCTCACCACCAGGACTAGCGCGAAACACCGGGGAGCTGTTTTTT. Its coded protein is CASSPPGLARNTGELFF.